Listed below are T cell receptor beta chains from one sample, sequenced in a study of early T cells in non-severe SARS-CoV-2 infection. TCRdb re-derived calls from the 5' RACE reads in MiXCR, one entry per CDR3 protein. The sample consists of some 80,000 distinct CDR3 sequences, about 10% of them appearing once. The sample was whole blood, taken at baseline. The receptors come from an adult who was a healthcare worker with PCR-confirmed SARS-CoV-2 infection or an uninfected control (not recorded which). CDR3s include the opening cysteine and the closing phenylalanine or tryptophan. Each record gives: V gene, CDR3 protein.

v_call: TRBV7-8; cdr3_aa: CASSFDRKRSFF
v_call: TRBV20-1; cdr3_aa: CSARGGSRAGELFF
v_call: TRBV28; cdr3_aa: CASIPGSLRTDTQYF
v_call: TRBV7-8; cdr3_aa: CASSSVLSYNEQFF
v_call: TRBV5-1; cdr3_aa: CASSLLAGLAATQETQYF
v_call: TRBV10-2; cdr3_aa: CASSETGLAGGLYEQYF
v_call: TRBV10-3; cdr3_aa: CAISASGTTNEQFF
v_call: TRBV11-2; cdr3_aa: CASSLLGVSGELFF
v_call: TRBV4-1; cdr3_aa: CASSRPGNEQFF
v_call: TRBV28; cdr3_aa: CASSLGLAGANEQFF
v_call: TRBV7-9; cdr3_aa: CASSLDREQFF
v_call: TRBV7-6; cdr3_aa: CASSLLLRDRRDFPSAEAFF
v_call: TRBV15; cdr3_aa: CATSLEGQMGNTIYF
v_call: TRBV20-1; cdr3_aa: CSAYRLAGDSYEQYF
v_call: TRBV3-1; cdr3_aa: CASNHRGTDTQYF
v_call: TRBV5-4; cdr3_aa: CASSWRGDTGELFF
v_call: TRBV20-1; cdr3_aa: CSASLSGRWNEQFF
v_call: TRBV20-1; cdr3_aa: CSARGFGTGVTTEAFF
v_call: TRBV27; cdr3_aa: CASSPGTTDTGELFF
v_call: TRBV20-1; cdr3_aa: CSARGPYEQYF
v_call: TRBV28; cdr3_aa: CASSLTGRSTDTQYF
v_call: TRBV5-4; cdr3_aa: CASSLGIRQETQYF
v_call: TRBV15; cdr3_aa: CATRDFRETQYF
v_call: TRBV7-3; cdr3_aa: CASRLGVNTEAFF
v_call: TRBV20-1; cdr3_aa: CSARGRVTRGRRTEAFF
v_call: TRBV20-1; cdr3_aa: CSARSAGRDGEQYF
v_call: TRBV27; cdr3_aa: CASSRGGPYEQYF
v_call: TRBV6-5; cdr3_aa: CASRRGVNQPQHF
v_call: TRBV20-1; cdr3_aa: CSATSTGVRETQYF
v_call: TRBV18; cdr3_aa: CASSPSQNTEAFF
v_call: TRBV27; cdr3_aa: CASSFRAGVYNEQFF
v_call: TRBV27; cdr3_aa: CASGQLGLAGNTGELFF
v_call: TRBV3-1; cdr3_aa: CASSDLPGSYEQYF
v_call: TRBV5-5; cdr3_aa: CASSLRAGGAPSTDTQYF
v_call: TRBV7-2; cdr3_aa: CASSLSGRFDNEQFF
v_call: TRBV5-8; cdr3_aa: CASRRTVNQPQHF
v_call: TRBV5-1; cdr3_aa: CASSLAGGRGEQYF
v_call: TRBV2; cdr3_aa: CASSADRVNSNQPQHF
v_call: TRBV4-2; cdr3_aa: CASSRGTSIPDTQYF
v_call: TRBV29-1; cdr3_aa: CSPRTIQETQYF
v_call: TRBV20-1; cdr3_aa: CSARDLTREGGETQYF
v_call: TRBV19; cdr3_aa: CASSITSGRINEQFF
v_call: TRBV12-3/TRBV12-4; cdr3_aa: CASSPSYEKLFF
v_call: TRBV2; cdr3_aa: CASSDRTGQETQYF
v_call: TRBV2; cdr3_aa: CASSEGRGPSYEQYF
v_call: TRBV3-1; cdr3_aa: CASSQDGVQGREQYF
v_call: TRBV9; cdr3_aa: CASSVEIRRETGELFF
v_call: TRBV10-3; cdr3_aa: CAIAPDSNTGELFF
v_call: TRBV5-1; cdr3_aa: CASSLGPSTDTQYF
v_call: TRBV4-1; cdr3_aa: CASSHLETGELFF
v_call: TRBV7-9; cdr3_aa: CASSSGQGRETQYF
v_call: TRBV5-6; cdr3_aa: CASSLTNYNEQFF
v_call: TRBV7-9; cdr3_aa: CASSGLTSGTSSSYTYEQYF
v_call: TRBV10-1; cdr3_aa: CASSPGTPRVCYGYTF